This T cell receptor (beta chain) stems from a study of CD8 T cells in ankylosing spondylitis. Overall study results and limits: Some of these motif variants have turned up before, in reports on reactive arthritis synovial fluid and blood.

Worth noting for this clonotype: Its target is not known.

J gave up 2 bases and V 11 bases, and 24 bases lay outside the gene matches. This CDR3 has 19 residues. Germline V gene data show CDR1 as SNHLY and CDR2 as FYNNEI. As the method for making TCR beta libraries, quantitative 5'-RACE with molecular barcodes was used. TCRdb used MiXCR to reprocess the 5' RACE reads, holding one entry per CDR3 protein. The sample consists of around 210,000 distinct CDR3 sequences, 8.2% of them appearing once. The chain carries TRBV2 and TRBJ1-5, with TRBD1 matching over 7 bases. The sequence derives from a female donor with ankylosing spondylitis or in good health (not recorded which). The sample was blood, either unsorted or a sorted T cell fraction (not recorded which). The CDR3 loop reads CAFSLRQGGVGFGNQPQHF. CDR3 nucleotides: TGTGCCTTCAGTCTCCGACAGGGAGGGGTTGGTTTTGGCAATCAGCCCCAGCATTTT.